A single sample gave rise to the 17 T cell receptor beta chains below, sequenced in a study of blood T cell repertoires in COVID-19. The repertoire was sequenced with immunoSEQ multiplex PCR; TCRdb's copy has only in-frame clones and lacks some. The sample comprises about 150,000 clones, approximately 84% of which are singletons, and around 2.2% rests with the top ten. Material for sequencing was peripheral blood. The receptors were gathered from a man between 70 and 80 years old with acute or convalescent COVID-19.

The chain links TRBV10-3 to TRBJ2-1, with 8 bases that match TRBD2. Trimming at V came to 8 bases and at J to 4 bases, leaving 10 bases not matched to a gene. The germline gives CDR1 ENHRY, CDR2 SYGVKD. The length of the CDR3 is 15 residues. The CDR3 sequence: CAIWEGTRKYNEQFF. CDR3 in DNA: TGTGCCATCTGGGAAGGGACTAGGAAATACAATGAGCAGTTCTTC.

This rearrangement joins TRBV30 to TRBJ1-1, with D unclear. The CDR3 has 13 amino acids. V was pared by 3 bases and J by 5 bases, with 13 bases between. Germline CDR1 and CDR2: GTSNPN and SVGIG (reference sequence). This CDR3 reads CAWSPLERTEAFF. CDR3 nucleotides: TGTGCCTGGAGCCCGCTTGAGAGGACTGAAGCTTTCTTT. Drawing the rest from reference TRBV30 and TRBJ1-1, the complete variable domain is SQTIHQWPATLVQPVGSPLSLECTVEGTSNPNLYWYRQAAGRGLQLLFYSVGIGQISSEVPQNLSASRPQDRQFILSSKKLLLSDSGFYLCAWSPLERTEAFFGQGTRLTVV.

This clone was counted a single time. The chain couples TRBV28 to TRBJ1-2, with 9 bases that match TRBD1. The V and J ends lost 6 bases and 4 bases, in that order; junction bases with no gene match: 9. Germline assignment: CDR1 MDHEN and CDR2 SYDVKM. CDR3 length equals 15 residues. The CDR3 protein is CASSPRDRATYGYTF. The CDR3 DNA reads TGTGCCAGCAGCCCTCGGGACAGGGCGACCTATGGCTACACCTTC.

V usage is TRBV19 and J usage is TRBJ1-1; 7 bases map to TRBD1. Trimming cost V 5 bases and J 2 bases; bases outside gene matches: 8. The germline gives CDR1 LNHDA, CDR2 SQIVND (reference sequence). The length of the CDR3 is 15 residues. CDR3 residues: CASSFQGDLNTEAFF. Written as DNA, the CDR3 is TGTGCCAGTAGTTTCCAGGGGGACCTTAACACTGAAGCTTTCTTT.

The chain has TRBV19 and TRBJ2-5; D call uncertain. V was trimmed by 3 bases and J by 2 bases, leaving 13 bases between them. Germline CDR1 LNHDA, CDR2 SQIVND (reference sequence). There are 15 residues in the CDR3. The CDR3 DNA is TGTGCCAGTAGTATGGCGGATGAACTACAAGAGACCCAGTACTTC. This encodes CASSMADELQETQYF.

This chain connects TRBV7-9 to TRBJ2-7; 11 positions match TRBD1. CDR3 length equals 15 residues. J lost 3 bases, V lost 5 bases, and 6 bases had no gene match. The germline gives CDR1 SEHNR, CDR2 FQNEAQ (reference sequence). The CDR3 bases are TGTGCCAGCAGCCTCCGGACAGGGGGCATCTACGAGCAGTACTTC. Amino acids: CASSLRTGGIYEQYF.

The chain is built from TRBV5-6 and TRBJ2-3; tentative D call: TRBD1 (5 bases). V gave up 9 bases and J gave up 0 bases, with 14 bases separating them. Germline loops: CDR1 SGHDT, CDR2 YYEEEE. CDR3 length: 14 amino acids. CDR3 sequence: CATSRTPSTDTQYF. CDR3 bases: TGTGCCACGTCCCGGACACCTAGCACAGATACGCAGTATTTT. Combining the CDR3 with reference TRBV5-6 and TRBJ2-3 gives the whole variable domain DAGVTQSPTHLIKTRGQQVTLRCSPKSGHDTVSWYQQALGQGPQFIFQYYEEEERQRGNFPDRFSGHQFPNYSSELNVNALLLGDSALYLCATSRTPSTDTQYFGPGTRLTVL.

The chain has TRBV5-1 and TRBJ1-1; D is uncertain. V gave up 0 bases and J gave up 4 bases, with 7 bases separating them. This CDR3 has 13 residues. In germline, CDR1 is SGHRS, CDR2 YFSETQ. The CDR3 reads CASSLGQVTEAFF. CDR3 DNA: TGCGCCAGCAGCTTGGGGCAGGTCACTGAAGCTTTCTTT.

This chain links TRBV9 with TRBJ2-1, with TRBD2 matching over 7 bases. V shed 0 bases and J 3 bases; nucleotides not matched to a gene: 0. The CDR3 length is 14 residues. The germline CDR1 and CDR2 sequences are SGDLS and YYNGEE. The CDR3 sequence: CASSVGGGYNEQFF. The CDR3 bases are TGTGCCAGCAGCGTAGGCGGGGGCTACAATGAGCAGTTCTTC.

V usage is TRBV18 and J usage is TRBJ1-1; the D is unclear. The CDR3 length is 14 residues. Germline CDR1 KGHSH, CDR2 LQKENI. Trimming pared 3 bases from V and 1 base from J, leaving 9 bases between. The CDR3 region is CASSPGDGNTEAFF. CDR3 coding DNA: TGTGCCAGCTCACCCGGAGACGGGAACACTGAAGCTTTCTTT.

V is TRBV5-1 and J is TRBJ2-7; TRBD2 might be the D (6 bases). The CDR3 has 14 amino acids. The V gene's germline CDR1 is SGHRS and CDR2 YFSETQ. V dropped 0 bases and J dropped 6 bases, with 13 bases sitting between them. CDR3 sequence reads: CASSLEGVGGEQYF. The CDR3 bases are TGCGCCAGCAGCTTGGAAGGGGTCGGGGGCGAGCAGTACTTC.

The chain carries TRBV28 and TRBJ1-2, with 7 nucleotides matching TRBD1. Looked up from germline, CDR1 is MDHEN and CDR2 is SYDVKM. This CDR3 region has 14 residues. J gave up 4 bases and V 6 bases, and 8 bases lay outside the gene matches. CDR3 bases: TGTGCCAGCAGAACGGACAGGAAGATCTATGGCTACACCTTC. Amino acid sequence: CASRTDRKIYGYTF.

The rearrangement links TRBV4-1 to TRBJ1-4; 7 bases are shared with TRBD1. The V segment lost 0 bases and the J segment 4 bases; nucleotides outside the gene matches: 8. The CDR3 runs to 17 residues. Per germline, CDR1 MGHRA and CDR2 YSYEKL. The CDR3: CASSQDRTRQGNEKLFF. Here the CDR3 DNA reads TGCGCCAGCAGCCAAGATCGCACGCGACAGGGTAATGAAAAACTGTTTTTT.

The chain links TRBV7-2 to TRBJ1-5; D is undetermined. V was shortened by 2 bases and J by 7 bases, with 12 bases between the two germline ends. The CDR3 extends over 14 amino acids. From germline, CDR1 is SGHTA and CDR2 FQGNSA. This CDR3 is CASSLKSAGQPQHF. For the CDR3, the DNA is TGTGCCAGCAGCTTAAAATCTGCGGGGCAGCCCCAGCATTTT.

This clone was seen more than once but under ten times. The rearrangement links TRBV24-1 to TRBJ2-5; D is possibly TRBD1 (6 bases). The CDR3 loop spans 14 amino acids. Germline values: CDR1 KGHDR, CDR2 SFDVKD. The germline V and J ends were trimmed by 6 bases and 4 bases, with 14 bases remaining between them. CDR3 DNA: TGTGCCACCAGTCCGTCCAGGGGAGCAGAGACCCAGTACTTC. This sequence encodes CATSPSRGAETQYF.

This chain's CDR3 is CASSLAEIASNEQFF. DNA of the CDR3: TGTGCCAGCAGCTTGGCCGAGATAGCTTCCAATGAGCAGTTCTTC. The V call is TRBV5-4, the J call TRBJ2-1, with D unclear. The germline CDR1 and CDR2 sequences are SGHNT and YYREEE (reference sequence). This CDR3 is 15 amino acids long. Trimming shortened V by 0 bases and J by 6 bases, and 13 bases separated the two germline ends.

The CDR3: CASSEVNAGTNEKLFF. The CDR3 nucleotides are TGTGCCAGCAGTGAAGTCAACGCAGGAACTAATGAAAAACTGTTTTTT. This sequence joins TRBV6-1 and TRBJ1-4; D unresolved. Trimming removed 1 base from V and 1 base from J, with 10 bases in between. Germline V gene sequence: CDR1 MNHNS, CDR2 SASEGT. The CDR3 covers 16 residues.